These 30 T cell receptor beta chains share one sample of origin, sequenced in a study of long-term antiretroviral therapy in people with HIV. Survey-level resolution applied to immunoSEQ assay v3.0. TCRdb keeps only in-frame clones here, not all; method: immunoSEQ multiplex PCR. The repertoire holds 25,000 to 30,000 clones, with 80% to 90% as singletons. Material: unsorted PBMCs, obtained 1.8 years after starting antiretroviral therapy. The receptor source for this set is a woman aged 18-35 years with HIV.

The V gene is TRBV6-5, the J gene TRBJ1-2; D might be TRBD1 (6 bases). The CDR3 length is 16 residues. Trimming pared 0 bases from V and 3 bases from J, leaving 14 bases between. Germline V CDR1 and CDR2: MNHEY, SVGAGI. CDR3 coding DNA: TGTGCCAGCAGTTACTCCGCGGCAGGGGCTTACTATGGCTACACCTTC. Residues: CASSYSAAGAYYGYTF.

V gene TRBV2 combines with J gene TRBJ1-4, with 9 nucleotides matching TRBD1. Trimming cost V 7 bases and J 8 bases; bases outside gene matches: 11. Germline V CDR1 and CDR2: SNHLY, FYNNEI. This CDR3 has 15 amino acids. In nucleotides, the CDR3 is TGTGCCAGCACCTCTATTGGGACAGGGAGGGAAAAACTGTTTTTT. Translated: CASTSIGTGREKLFF. Combining the CDR3 with reference TRBV2 and TRBJ1-4 gives the whole variable domain EPEVTQTPSHQVTQMGQEVILRCVPISNHLYFYWYRQILGQKVEFLVSFYNNEISEKSEIFDDQFSVERPDGSNFTLKIRSTKLEDSAMYFCASTSIGTGREKLFFGSGTQLSVL.

J is TRBJ1-2 and V is TRBV28; TRBD1 aligns across 8 bases. The germline V gene encodes CDR1 MDHEN and CDR2 SYDVKM. Trimming took 5 bases from V and 4 from J; bases not matched to a gene: 6. This CDR3 is built from 14 residues. Written as DNA, the CDR3 is TGTGCCAGCAGTCCCCCCACAGGGGGCTATGGCTACACCTTC. Protein: CASSPPTGGYGYTF.

The rearrangement links TRBV7-8 to TRBJ1-1; D ambiguous. Germline V lookup: CDR1 SGHVS, CDR2 FQNEAQ. Deletions cut 5 bases from V and 1 base from J, with 11 bases between. The CDR3 loop spans 14 amino acids. CDR3 sequence (DNA): TGTGCCAGCAGCCCCCGGGAGGGGAACACTGAAGCTTTCTTT. It translates to CASSPREGNTEAFF. Looking up the rest from reference TRBV7-8 and TRBJ1-1 gives the full variable domain: GAGVSQSPRYKVAKRGQDVALRCDPISGHVSLFWYQQALGQGPEFLTYFQNEAQLDKSGLPSDRFFAERPEGSVSTLKIQRTQQEDSAVYLCASSPREGNTEAFFGQGTRLTVV.

The J gene is TRBJ2-7, the V gene TRBV5-1, with a tentative D call TRBD1 (5 bases). CDR1 and CDR2 from the germline V gene are SGHRS and YFSETQ. The CDR3 covers 12 residues. The V gene lost 7 bases and the J gene lost 6 bases, with 14 bases spanning the gap. The CDR3 DNA sequence: TGCGCCAGCTTGGGGCCCGGCGCCGAGCAGTACTTC. Translated, it gives CASLGPGAEQYF. Complete variable domain (other parts from reference TRBV5-1 and TRBJ2-7): KAGVTQTPRYLIKTRGQQVTLSCSPISGHRSVSWYQQTPGQGLQFLFEYFSETQRNKGNFPGRFSGRQFSNSRSEMNVSTLELGDSALYLCASLGPGAEQYFGPGTRLTVT.

The chain joins TRBV6-1 to TRBJ1-1; D is unresolved. Trimming removed 0 bases from V and 1 base from J, with 6 bases in between. This CDR3 comprises 14 residues. The germline gives CDR1 MNHNS, CDR2 SASEGT. The CDR3 reads CASSEAGRNTEAFF. CDR3 in DNA: TGTGCCAGCAGTGAAGCGGGTAGGAACACTGAAGCTTTCTTT.

V is TRBV29-1 and J is TRBJ1-2; perhaps TRBD1 as D (6 bases). The germline CDR1 and CDR2 sequences are SQVTM and ANQGSEA. The germline V and J ends were trimmed by 6 bases and 0 bases, with 11 bases remaining between them. The CDR3 totals 13 residues. CDR3 loop: CSVSGGPNYGYTF. The CDR3 DNA is TGCAGCGTCTCGGGGGGCCCTAACTATGGCTACACCTTC.

The gene calls are TRBV19 and TRBJ2-1; D gene unclear. Germline V gene lookup returns CDR1 LNHDA and CDR2 SQIVND (reference sequence). The CDR3 is made up of 12 amino acids. V lost 3 bases and J 0 bases, leaving 0 bases between the germline ends. For the CDR3, the DNA is TGTGCCAGTAGTATCTCCTACAATGAGCAGTTCTTC. Protein sequence: CASSISYNEQFF.

The chain employs TRBV6-6 and TRBJ2-7, with D uncertain. This CDR3 comprises 12 residues. Trimming cost V 7 bases and J 4 bases, with 11 bases left between them. The germline V gene has CDR1 MNHNY and CDR2 SVGAGI (reference sequence). The CDR3 DNA follows: TGTGCCAGCACCCTCCCCAGTTACGAGCAGTACTTC. Translation gives CASTLPSYEQYF.

V gene TRBV5-1 combines with J gene TRBJ1-1; possible D gene TRBD1, 5 bases. Trimming removed 4 bases from V and 1 base from J, with 14 bases in between. The CDR3 is 15 residues long. Germline V gene sequence: CDR1 SGHRS, CDR2 YFSETQ. The CDR3 sequence is CASSPQGRGNTEAFF. Written as DNA, the CDR3 is TGCGCCAGCAGCCCGCAGGGAAGGGGGAACACTGAAGCTTTCTTT.

The J gene is TRBJ2-7, the V gene TRBV7-2; possibly TRBD2 for D (7 bases). Germline-derived CDR1 and CDR2 are SGHTA and FQGNSA. Trimming stripped 3 bases from V and 3 bases from J, with 15 bases between. The CDR3 runs to 15 residues. CDR3 sequence: CASSFWGGRDYEQYF. The CDR3 nucleotides are TGTGCCAGCAGCTTTTGGGGGGGCCGTGACTACGAGCAGTACTTC.

The chain links TRBV6-5 to TRBJ1-2; a weak D match, TRBD1 (5 bases). The CDR3 extends over 14 amino acids. V was clipped by 6 bases and J by 8 bases, with 19 bases between them. The germline gives CDR1 MNHEY, CDR2 SVGAGI. The CDR3 DNA reads TGTGCCAGCAGCCGGAGGGGACCCCCGGAGGGCTACACCTTC. Protein product: CASSRRGPPEGYTF.

The chain combines TRBV7-3 with TRBJ2-3; 8 bases agree with TRBD1. The V and J ends lost 4 bases and 3 bases, in that order; junction bases with no gene match: 3. CDR1 SGHTA and CDR2 FQGTGA come from the germline V gene. This CDR3 spans 14 amino acids. CDR3 loop: CASSSDRATDTQYF. The DNA of the CDR3 is TGTGCCAGCAGCTCGGACAGGGCTACAGATACGCAGTATTTT.

The chain is built from TRBV25-1 and TRBJ2-2; D ambiguous. V was trimmed by 3 bases and J by 3 bases, leaving 8 bases between them. Germline-derived CDR1 and CDR2 are MGHDK and SYGVNS. The CDR3 covers 14 residues. CDR3 protein: CASSDQHYTGELFF. The CDR3 nucleotides read TGTGCCAGCAGTGACCAGCACTACACCGGGGAGCTGTTTTTT.

J is TRBJ1-4 and V is TRBV7-6; 7 positions match TRBD1. The CDR3 totals 14 residues. Germline V gene lookup returns CDR1 SGHVS and CDR2 FNYEAQ. The trim removed 5 bases at V and 6 bases at J, leaving 6 bases unmatched. CDR3 DNA sequence: TGTGCCAGCAGCGTCACAGGGGAGGATGAAAAACTGTTTTTT. Residues: CASSVTGEDEKLFF.

This clone is a singleton in its sample. The rearrangement joins TRBV11-2 to TRBJ2-7; the D is unclear. Germline assignment: CDR1 SGHAT and CDR2 FQNNGV. V shed 3 bases and J shed 3 bases, with 9 bases lying between them. The CDR3 contains 13 residues. The CDR3: CASSFGFRYEQYF. Here the CDR3 DNA reads TGTGCCAGCAGCTTTGGTTTCCGCTACGAGCAGTACTTC.

V gene TRBV11-3 combines with J gene TRBJ2-7; 10 nucleotides match TRBD1. The CDR3 loop spans 15 amino acids. The V and J ends lost 6 bases and 3 bases, in that order; junction bases with no gene match: 8. Germline CDR1 and CDR2: SGHNT and YENEEA. Here the CDR3 DNA reads TGTGCCAGCAGTGAGTCGGGACAGGGGATCTACGAGCAGTACTTC. Amino acid sequence: CASSESGQGIYEQYF.

The rearrangement links TRBV7-8 to TRBJ2-7; 12 bases fit TRBD2. The V gene's germline CDR1 is SGHVS and CDR2 FQNEAQ. V shed 3 bases and J 1 base; nucleotides not matched to a gene: 4. The CDR3 contains 16 residues. CDR3 bases: TGTGCCAGCAGCTTGGCAGGACTAGCGGGATCCTACGAGCAGTACTTC. Amino acid sequence: CASSLAGLAGSYEQYF.

The chain uses TRBV7-9 and TRBJ1-1; D is uncertain. V was shortened by 5 bases and J by 0 bases, with 7 bases between the two germline ends. The CDR3 consists of 13 residues. Germline V gives CDR1 SEHNR, CDR2 FQNEAQ (reference sequence). CDR3 in amino acids: CASSQDLNTEAFF. CDR3 in DNA: TGTGCCAGCAGCCAGGACCTGAACACTGAAGCTTTCTTT.

This clone occurred a few times. The chain carries TRBV5-4 and TRBJ1-2; D gene uncertain. There are 11 residues in the CDR3. The germline gives CDR1 SGHNT, CDR2 YYREEE (reference sequence). Between the trimmed V and J ends, which lost 0 bases and 4 bases, there was a span of 1 base. Here the CDR3 DNA reads TGTGCCAGCAGCTTGGGCTATGGCTACACCTTC. Translating gives CASSLGYGYTF.

In this sample, this clone turned up once. The V gene is TRBV6-5, the J gene TRBJ1-1; D is uncertain. The V gene's germline CDR1 is MNHEY and CDR2 SVGAGI. Trimming stripped 6 bases from V and 0 bases from J, with 8 bases between. There are 13 residues in the CDR3. CDR3 DNA sequence: TGTGCCAGCAGCCCCCTGCTGAACACTGAAGCTTTCTTT. Translating gives CASSPLLNTEAFF.

The CDR3 DNA reads as TGTGCCAGCAGCTTAGCGGGAGGGCCCGCCTACGAGCAGTACTTC. It yields the protein CASSLAGGPAYEQYF. The gene calls are TRBV11-2 and TRBJ2-7; the match to TRBD2 covers 8 bases. Germline lookup yields CDR1 SGHAT and CDR2 FQNNGV. Trimming removed 1 base from V and 2 bases from J; junction bases left unmatched: 4. There are 15 residues in the CDR3.

The DNA of the CDR3 is TGTGCCAGCAGTTTATGGGAGGGTAGGGACACTGAAGCTTTCTTT. It is translated as CASSLWEGRDTEAFF. This chain connects TRBV28 to TRBJ1-1; D gene ambiguous. The germline V gene encodes CDR1 MDHEN and CDR2 SYDVKM. Trimming stripped 0 bases from V and 3 bases from J, with 11 bases between. The CDR3 runs to 15 residues.

The V and J genes are TRBV19 and TRBJ1-2; no clear D gene. The germline V gene encodes CDR1 LNHDA and CDR2 SQIVND (reference sequence). The V end was cut by 5 bases, the J end by 4 bases, with 8 bases between. The CDR3 is made up of 12 amino acids. The CDR3, as DNA: TGTGCCAGTAGTGGCCTCCTCTATGGCTACACCTTC. Amino acids: CASSGLLYGYTF. Using reference TRBV19 and TRBJ1-2 for the parts outside the CDR3, the full variable domain is DGGITQSPKYLFRKEGQNVTLSCEQNLNHDAMYWYRQDPGQGLRLIYYSQIVNDFQKGDIAEGYSVSREKKESFPLTVTSAQKNPTAFYLCASSGLLYGYTFGSGTRLTVV.

CDR3 sequence: CASSVDGGDQETQYF. The CDR3 region has the DNA TGTGCCAGCAGCGTAGATGGGGGGGACCAAGAGACCCAGTACTTC. The chain employs TRBV9 and TRBJ2-5; 7 bases map to TRBD2. CDR3 length equals 15 residues. The junction had 2 bases not matched to a gene; V was cut back by 0 bases and J by 0 bases. Germline V gene sequence: CDR1 SGDLS, CDR2 YYNGEE. The variable domain in full, with the rest retrieved from reference TRBV9 and TRBJ2-5, is DSGVTQTPKHLITATGQRVTLRCSPRSGDLSVYWYQQSLDQGLQFLIQYYNGEERAKGNILERFSAQQFPDLHSELNLSSLELGDSALYFCASSVDGGDQETQYFGPGTRLLVL.

This chain joins TRBV5-1 and TRBJ2-3; D ambiguous. This CDR3 region has 13 residues. Germline loops: CDR1 SGHRS, CDR2 YFSETQ. V was clipped by 1 base and J by 0 bases, with 3 bases between them. This chain's CDR3 is CASSLPSTDTQYF. CDR3 coding DNA: TGCGCCAGCAGCTTGCCAAGCACAGATACGCAGTATTTT.

This clone showed up just a few times. The chain links TRBV10-3 to TRBJ2-7, with 10 bases fitting TRBD1. Germline V CDR1 and CDR2: ENHRY, SYGVKD. The CDR3 loop spans 14 amino acids. V was pared by 6 bases and J by 7 bases, with 9 bases of the junction left unmatched. The CDR3 spells CAIRAGTGEREQYF. Here the CDR3 DNA reads TGTGCCATCAGGGCCGGGACAGGGGAGAGGGAGCAGTACTTC.

V usage is TRBV18 and J usage is TRBJ2-7; no clear D gene. Per the germline V gene, CDR1 is KGHSH and CDR2 is LQKENI. This CDR3 contains 14 residues. V lost 4 bases, J lost 3 bases, and 13 bases lay in between. The CDR3 nucleotides are TGTGCCAGCTCACAATCCGGTGACCGCTACGAGCAGTACTTC. Amino acid sequence: CASSQSGDRYEQYF. Together with reference TRBV18 and TRBJ2-7, the CDR3 gives the full variable domain: NAGVMQNPRHLVRRRGQEARLRCSPMKGHSHVYWYRQLPEEGLKFMVYLQKENIIDESGMPKERFSAEFPKEGPSILRIQQVVRGDSAAYFCASSQSGDRYEQYFGPGTRLTVT.

The chain carries TRBV18 and TRBJ1-3; D uncertain. The V end lost 0 bases, the J end lost 0 bases, and 12 bases lay between the germline ends. The CDR3 loop spans 17 amino acids. The germline V gene encodes CDR1 KGHSH and CDR2 LQKENI. CDR3 coding DNA: TGTGCCAGCTCACCACCGTCGGGAAGGAGCTCTGGAAACACCATATATTTT. This gives the protein CASSPPSGRSSGNTIYF.

Written as DNA, the CDR3 is TGTGCCAGCAGCTTTGGGGTCCAAGAGACCCAGTACTTC. It codes for CASSFGVQETQYF. The chain is built from TRBV11-2 and TRBJ2-5; D is unresolved. Deletions cut 3 bases from V and 1 base from J, with 6 bases between. This CDR3 has 13 amino acids. Germline V gene data show CDR1 as SGHAT and CDR2 as FQNNGV.